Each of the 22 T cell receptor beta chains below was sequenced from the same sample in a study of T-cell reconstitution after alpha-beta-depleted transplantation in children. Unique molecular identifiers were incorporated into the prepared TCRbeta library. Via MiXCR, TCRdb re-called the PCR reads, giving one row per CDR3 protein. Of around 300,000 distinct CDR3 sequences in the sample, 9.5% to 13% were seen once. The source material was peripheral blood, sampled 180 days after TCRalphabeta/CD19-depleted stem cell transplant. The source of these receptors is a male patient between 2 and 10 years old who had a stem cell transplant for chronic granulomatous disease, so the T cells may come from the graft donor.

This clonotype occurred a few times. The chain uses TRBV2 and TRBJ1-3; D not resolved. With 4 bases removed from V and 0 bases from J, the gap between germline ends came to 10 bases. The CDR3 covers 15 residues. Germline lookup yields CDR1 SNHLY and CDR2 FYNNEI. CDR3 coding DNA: TGTGCCAGCAGTGCCAAAAGGACCTCTGGAAACACCATATATTTT. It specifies CASSAKRTSGNTIYF.

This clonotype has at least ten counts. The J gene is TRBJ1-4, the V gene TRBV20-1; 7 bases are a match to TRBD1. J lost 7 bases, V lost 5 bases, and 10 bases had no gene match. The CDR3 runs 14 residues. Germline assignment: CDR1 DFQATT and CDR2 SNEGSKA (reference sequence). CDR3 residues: CSARAGGAPEKLFF. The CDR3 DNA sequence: TGCAGTGCTCGGGCAGGGGGGGCCCCTGAAAAACTGTTTTTT.

Written as DNA, the CDR3 is TGCGCCAGCAGTGGGGTTCCTAGCGGAAAAATATACGAGCAGTACTTC. Amino acids: CASSGVPSGKIYEQYF. The chain has TRBV4-1 and TRBJ2-5; 7 positions match TRBD2. The closer fit of TRBJ2-7 to the DNA end suggests the J call may be wrong. The germline gives CDR1 MGHRA, CDR2 YSYEKL. The length of the CDR3 is 16 residues.

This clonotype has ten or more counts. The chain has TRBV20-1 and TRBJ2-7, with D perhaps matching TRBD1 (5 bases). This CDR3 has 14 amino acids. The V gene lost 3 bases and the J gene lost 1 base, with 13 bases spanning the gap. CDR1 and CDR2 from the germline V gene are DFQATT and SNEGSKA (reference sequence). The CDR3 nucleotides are TGCAGTGCTAGCCGAACAGGTTCTTCCTACGAGCAGTACTTC. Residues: CSASRTGSSYEQYF.

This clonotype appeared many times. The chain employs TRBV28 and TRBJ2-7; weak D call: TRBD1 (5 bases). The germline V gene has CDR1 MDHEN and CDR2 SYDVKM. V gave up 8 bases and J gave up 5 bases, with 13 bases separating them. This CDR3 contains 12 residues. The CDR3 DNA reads TGTGCCAGCTTTGTTAGGGGAAACGAGCAGTACTTC. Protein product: CASFVRGNEQYF.

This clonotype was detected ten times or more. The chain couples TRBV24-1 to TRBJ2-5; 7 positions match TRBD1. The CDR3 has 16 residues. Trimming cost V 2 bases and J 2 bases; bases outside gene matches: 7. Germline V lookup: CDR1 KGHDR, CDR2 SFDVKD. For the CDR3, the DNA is TGTGCCACCAGTGATTCCTCCGGACAGGTACAAGAGACCCAGTACTTC. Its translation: CATSDSSGQVQETQYF.

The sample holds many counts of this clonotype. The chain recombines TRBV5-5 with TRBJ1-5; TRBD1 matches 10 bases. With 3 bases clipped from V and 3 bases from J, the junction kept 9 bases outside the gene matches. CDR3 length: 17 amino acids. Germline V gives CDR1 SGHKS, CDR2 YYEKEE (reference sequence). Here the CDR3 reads CASSSGQGGTHNQPQHF. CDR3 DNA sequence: TGTGCCAGCAGCTCCGGACAGGGGGGCACCCACAATCAGCCCCAGCATTTT.

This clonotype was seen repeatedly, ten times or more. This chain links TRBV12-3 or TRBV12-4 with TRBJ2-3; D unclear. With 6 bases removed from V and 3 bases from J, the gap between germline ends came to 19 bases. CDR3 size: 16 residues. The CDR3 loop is CASSPIQQVGTDTQYF. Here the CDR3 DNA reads TGTGCCAGCAGCCCGATCCAGCAGGTGGGGACAGATACGCAGTATTTT.

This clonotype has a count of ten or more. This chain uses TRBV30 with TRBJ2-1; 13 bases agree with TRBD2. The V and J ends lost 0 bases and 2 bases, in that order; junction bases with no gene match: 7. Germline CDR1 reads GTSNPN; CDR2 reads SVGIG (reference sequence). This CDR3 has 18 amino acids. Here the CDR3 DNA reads TGTGCCTGGAGTGTACGGTTCACTAGCGGGAGGGCCTACAATGAGCAGTTCTTC. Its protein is CAWSVRFTSGRAYNEQFF.

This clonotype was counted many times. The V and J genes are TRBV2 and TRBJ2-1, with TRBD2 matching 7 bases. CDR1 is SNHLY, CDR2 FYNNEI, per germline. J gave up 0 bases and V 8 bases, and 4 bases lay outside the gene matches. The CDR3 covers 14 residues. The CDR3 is CASVRTSSYNEQFF. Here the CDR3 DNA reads TGTGCCAGCGTGAGGACTAGCTCCTACAATGAGCAGTTCTTC.

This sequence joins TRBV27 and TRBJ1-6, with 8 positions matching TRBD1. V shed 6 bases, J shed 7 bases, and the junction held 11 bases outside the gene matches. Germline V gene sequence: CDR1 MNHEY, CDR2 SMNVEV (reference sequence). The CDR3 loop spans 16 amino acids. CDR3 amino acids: CASSVTQGARNSPLHF. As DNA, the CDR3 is TGTGCCAGCAGCGTTACCCAGGGGGCGCGGAATTCACCCCTCCACTTT.

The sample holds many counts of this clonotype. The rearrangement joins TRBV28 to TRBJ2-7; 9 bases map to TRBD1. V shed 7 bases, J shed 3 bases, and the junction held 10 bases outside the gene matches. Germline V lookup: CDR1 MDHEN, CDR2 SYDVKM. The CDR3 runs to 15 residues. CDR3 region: CASTPSDRGLYEQYF. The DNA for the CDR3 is TGTGCCAGCACACCCTCGGACAGGGGCCTCTACGAGCAGTACTTC.

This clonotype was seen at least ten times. CDR3 sequence reads: CSASGGIPYSNQPQHF. The CDR3 DNA reads as TGCAGTGCTAGTGGGGGGATACCCTATAGCAATCAGCCCCAGCATTTT. The J gene is TRBJ1-5, the V gene TRBV20-1; a weak D match, TRBD1 (5 bases). The CDR3 is made up of 16 amino acids. CDR1 DFQATT and CDR2 SNEGSKA come from the germline V gene (reference sequence). V was clipped by 3 bases and J by 0 bases, with 15 bases between them.

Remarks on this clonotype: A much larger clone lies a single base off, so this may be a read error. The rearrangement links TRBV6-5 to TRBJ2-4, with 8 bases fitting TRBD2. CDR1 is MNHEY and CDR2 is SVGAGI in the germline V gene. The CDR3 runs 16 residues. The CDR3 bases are TGTGCCAGCAGTTACTCGTTGCGGGGGGTCAAAAACATTCAGTCCTTC. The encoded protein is CASSYSLRGVKNIQSF.

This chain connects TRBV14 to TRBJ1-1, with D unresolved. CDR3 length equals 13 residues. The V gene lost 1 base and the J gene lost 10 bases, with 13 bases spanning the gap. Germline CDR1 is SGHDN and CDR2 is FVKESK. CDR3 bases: TGTGCCAGCAGCCAAGGAAAAGGCCAAGGAGCTTTCTTT. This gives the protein CASSQGKGQGAFF.

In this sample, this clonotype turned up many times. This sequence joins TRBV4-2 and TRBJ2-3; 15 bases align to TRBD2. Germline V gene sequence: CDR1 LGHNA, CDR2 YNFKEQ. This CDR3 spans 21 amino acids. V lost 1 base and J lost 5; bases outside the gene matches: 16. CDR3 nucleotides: TGTGCCAGCAGCCAAGCTAGGACTAGCGGGGGGGCCCTCCCGCGGAGAGATACGCAGTATTTT. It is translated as CASSQARTSGGALPRRDTQYF.

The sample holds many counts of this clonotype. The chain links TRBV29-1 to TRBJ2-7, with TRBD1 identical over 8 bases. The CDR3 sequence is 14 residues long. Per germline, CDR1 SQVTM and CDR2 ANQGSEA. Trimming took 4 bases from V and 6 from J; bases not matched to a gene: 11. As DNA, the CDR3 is TGCAGCGTTGGGGGGTGGCAGGGGGCGAGCGAGCAGTACTTC. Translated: CSVGGWQGASEQYF.

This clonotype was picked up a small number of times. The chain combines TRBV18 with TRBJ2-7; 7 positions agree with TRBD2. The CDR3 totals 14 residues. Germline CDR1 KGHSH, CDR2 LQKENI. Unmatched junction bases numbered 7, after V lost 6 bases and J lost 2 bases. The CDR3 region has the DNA TGTGCCAGCTCCTCACTTGCGGGGGCCTACGAGCAGTACTTC. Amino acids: CASSSLAGAYEQYF.

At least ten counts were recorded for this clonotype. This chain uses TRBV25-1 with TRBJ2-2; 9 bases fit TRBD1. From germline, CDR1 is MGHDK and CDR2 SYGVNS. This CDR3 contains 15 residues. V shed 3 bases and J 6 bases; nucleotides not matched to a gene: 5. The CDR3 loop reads CASSEGQGNAGELFF. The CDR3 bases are TGTGCCAGCAGTGAGGGACAGGGTAACGCCGGGGAGCTGTTTTTT. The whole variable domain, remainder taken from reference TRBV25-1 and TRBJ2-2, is EADIYQTPRYLVIGTGKKITLECSQTMGHDKMYWYQQDPGMELHLIHYSYGVNSTEKGDLSSESTVSRIRTEHFPLTLESARPSHTSQYLCASSEGQGNAGELFFGEGSRLTVL.

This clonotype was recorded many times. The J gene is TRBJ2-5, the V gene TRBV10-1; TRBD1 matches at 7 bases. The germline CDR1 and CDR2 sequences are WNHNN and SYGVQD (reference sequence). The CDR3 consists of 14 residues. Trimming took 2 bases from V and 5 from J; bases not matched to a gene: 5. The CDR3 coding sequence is TGCGCCAGCAGTGAGGGCAGGGGGAGCGAGACCCAGTACTTC. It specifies CASSEGRGSETQYF.

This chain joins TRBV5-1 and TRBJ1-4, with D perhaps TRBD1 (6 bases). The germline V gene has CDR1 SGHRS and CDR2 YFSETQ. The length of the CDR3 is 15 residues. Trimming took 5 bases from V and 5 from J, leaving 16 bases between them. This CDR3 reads CASRDRGRSNEKLFF. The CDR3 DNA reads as TGCGCCAGCAGGGACAGAGGACGGAGCAATGAAAAACTGTTTTTT.

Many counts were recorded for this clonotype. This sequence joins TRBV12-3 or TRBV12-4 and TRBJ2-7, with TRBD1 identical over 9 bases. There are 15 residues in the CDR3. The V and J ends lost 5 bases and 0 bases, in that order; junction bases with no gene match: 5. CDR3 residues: CASSPGTGSSYEQYF. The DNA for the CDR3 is TGTGCCAGCAGTCCGGGGACAGGGAGCTCCTACGAGCAGTACTTC.